These 21 T cell receptor beta chains came from one sample sequenced in a study of chemoradiotherapy in HPV16-positive cancers. Assay: immunoSEQ multiplex PCR; the TCRdb copy retains only in-frame clones and omits some. The repertoire holds thousands of clones, with around 72% as singletons. The specimen was tumor tissue, collected from a patient who underwent chemoradiotherapy. These TCRs come from a human donor with HPV-associated anogenital cancer.

The CDR3 sequence: CASSPGQGPTDTQYF. Here the CDR3 DNA reads TGTGCCAGCAGTCCGGGACAGGGACCCACAGATACGCAGTATTTT. V and J are TRBV21-1 and TRBJ2-3; TRBD1 is the table's D call, not checked against the DNA. TRBV21-1 is labeled a pseudogene. The CDR3 extends over 15 amino acids.

The V call is TRBV20-1, the J call TRBJ2-7; D remains ambiguous. V was shortened by 7 bases and J by 4 bases, with 11 bases between the two germline ends. CDR1 is DFQATT, CDR2 SNEGSKA, per germline (reference sequence). CDR3 length equals 11 residues. CDR3 in amino acids: CSVKTDYEQYF. In DNA, the CDR3 is TGCAGTGTTAAGACTGATTACGAGCAGTACTTC.

The V and J genes are TRBV9 and TRBJ2-1; a possible D gene is TRBD2 (6 bases). Trimming cost V 0 bases and J 0 bases, with 13 bases left between them. Germline CDR1 is SGDLS and CDR2 is YYNGEE. The CDR3 spans 17 residues. CDR3 region: CASSVGGESPSYNEQFF. As DNA, the CDR3 is TGTGCCAGCAGCGTAGGGGGGGAGTCCCCCTCCTACAATGAGCAGTTCTTC.

The chain joins TRBV5-4 to TRBJ2-2; 7 bases fit TRBD1. V lost 1 base to trimming and J lost 1 base; unmatched junction nucleotides: 4. The CDR3 spans 16 residues. Germline V gene lookup returns CDR1 SGHNT and CDR2 YYREEE (reference sequence). This CDR3 reads CASSLKAGGNTGELFF. CDR3 DNA sequence: TGTGCCAGCAGCTTGAAGGCAGGGGGGAACACCGGGGAGCTGTTTTTT.

The chain carries TRBV5-6 and TRBJ1-5; weak D call: TRBD1 (5 bases). The length of the CDR3 is 12 residues. The germline gives CDR1 SGHDT, CDR2 YYEEEE. The V gene lost 1 base and the J gene lost 7 bases, with 6 bases spanning the gap. In DNA, the CDR3 is TGTGCCAGCAGCTTGAGGGACCAGCCCCAGCATTTT. Its protein product is CASSLRDQPQHF.

The chain recombines TRBV28 with TRBJ1-4, with TRBD1 identical over 11 bases. CDR3 size: 15 residues. V dropped 6 bases and J dropped 8; count of bases not matched to a gene: 8. The V gene's germline CDR1 is MDHEN and CDR2 SYDVKM. This CDR3 is CASRSPGQGGEKLFF. Here the CDR3 DNA reads TGTGCCAGCAGGTCACCGGGACAGGGGGGCGAAAAACTGTTTTTT.

This clone has a handful of counts. J is TRBJ1-2 and V is TRBV5-1; D is undetermined. Germline CDR1 SGHRS, CDR2 YFSETQ. V was shortened by 0 bases and J by 1 base, with 7 bases between the two germline ends. The CDR3 sequence is 14 residues long. CDR3 coding DNA: TGCGCCAGCAGCTTGGGTGACGTTAACTATGGCTACACCTTC. Its translation is CASSLGDVNYGYTF. Based on the CDR3 plus reference TRBV5-1 and TRBJ1-2, the full variable domain is KAGVTQTPRYLIKTRGQQVTLSCSPISGHRSVSWYQQTPGQGLQFLFEYFSETQRNKGNFPGRFSGRQFSNSRSEMNVSTLELGDSALYLCASSLGDVNYGYTFGSGTRLTVV.

This clone was seen just once. The gene calls are TRBV18 and TRBJ2-6; 10 nucleotides match TRBD1. Trimming removed 4 bases from V and 1 base from J; junction bases left unmatched: 1. Germline CDR1 KGHSH, CDR2 LQKENI. This CDR3 is 16 amino acids long. The CDR3 nucleotides read TGTGCCAGCTCACAGGGACAGGGGTCTGGGGCCAACGTCCTGACTTTC. Protein product: CASSQGQGSGANVLTF.

The chain links TRBV11-2 to TRBJ1-1; perhaps TRBD1 as D (6 bases). This CDR3 comprises 14 residues. Trimming stripped 5 bases from V and 5 bases from J, with 15 bases between. CDR1 and CDR2 from the germline V gene are SGHAT and FQNNGV. CDR3 bases: TGTGCCAGCAGCCTACACAGGGTTTGGACTGAAGCTTTCTTT. It encodes CASSLHRVWTEAFF.

This sequence joins TRBV9 and TRBJ2-2; TRBD2 agrees at 10 bases. This CDR3 has 17 amino acids. The V gene end was trimmed by 0 bases and the J gene end by 3 bases; junction bases not matched to a gene: 5. CDR1 and CDR2 from the germline V gene are SGDLS and YYNGEE. DNA for the CDR3: TGTGCCAGCAGCGTAGGTCGAGGACTAGCGGACACCGGGGAGCTGTTTTTT. It encodes CASSVGRGLADTGELFF.

The genes are TRBV6-5 and TRBJ2-3, with 8 bases matching TRBD2. Trimming took 6 bases from V and 10 from J; bases not matched to a gene: 15. Germline V gives CDR1 MNHEY, CDR2 SVGAGI. The CDR3 totals 15 residues. CDR3 residues: CASRVPSGGQAPQYF. CDR3 coding DNA: TGTGCCAGCAGGGTCCCCAGCGGGGGCCAAGCCCCGCAGTATTTT.

V gene TRBV11-3 combines with J gene TRBJ2-6; D is tentatively TRBD1 or TRBD2 (5 bases each). Germline-derived CDR1 and CDR2 are SGHNT and YENEEA. The V end was cut by 5 bases, the J end by 9 bases, with 14 bases between. CDR3 size: 14 residues. CDR3 in DNA: TGTGCCAGCAGCGCGATTGGGGACGGCAACGTCCTGACTTTC. Its protein product is CASSAIGDGNVLTF.

The J gene is TRBJ1-4, the V gene TRBV6-6; D not resolved. Looked up from germline, CDR1 is MNHNY and CDR2 is SVGAGI (reference sequence). The V end lost 2 bases, the J end lost 7 bases, and 17 bases lay between the germline ends. The CDR3 is 16 amino acids. The CDR3 DNA reads as TGTGCCAGCAGTTACGTTCACCGGACTGTGGGTGAAAAACTGTTTTTT. Translated: CASSYVHRTVGEKLFF.

This sequence joins TRBV21-1 and TRBJ2-4. TRBV21-1 is shown as a pseudogene. The CDR3 extends over 15 amino acids. The CDR3 DNA sequence: TGTGCCAGCAGTGGTAAAGTAGCTACAGCAAACATTCAGTACTTC. Translating it yields CASSGKVATANIQYF.

The chain links TRBV7-2 to TRBJ2-1; D may be TRBD2 (6 bases). Germline V lookup: CDR1 SGHTA, CDR2 FQGNSA. This CDR3 is 15 amino acids long. Trimming pared 0 bases from V and 1 base from J, leaving 7 bases between. CDR3 sequence reads: CASSLAGTSYNEQFF. The CDR3 DNA reads as TGTGCCAGCAGCTTAGCGGGGACTTCCTACAATGAGCAGTTCTTC.

This clone has just one count. The chain employs TRBV13 and TRBJ2-1; 8 bases line up with TRBD2. Germline-derived CDR1 and CDR2 are PRHDT and FYEKMQ (reference sequence). Losses at the gene ends were 0 bases for V and 14 bases for J; bases not matched to a gene: 3. The CDR3 sequence is 12 residues long. The CDR3 DNA sequence: TGTGCCAGCAGCTTAGGGCGGGAGGAGGAGTTCTTC. This gives the protein CASSLGREEEFF. The entire variable domain, with the rest obtained from reference TRBV13 and TRBJ2-1, is as follows: AAGVIQSPRHLIKEKRETATLKCYPIPRHDTVYWYQQGPGQDPQFLISFYEKMQSDKGSIPDRFSAQQFSDYHSELNMSSLELGDSALYFCASSLGREEEFFGPGTRLTVL.

The rearrangement uses TRBV11-3 and TRBJ2-7; perhaps TRBD2 as D (5 bases). The CDR3 loop spans 14 amino acids. V was clipped by 0 bases and J by 0 bases, with 6 bases between them. CDR1 is SGHNT, CDR2 YENEEA, per germline. The CDR3 loop is CASSLEGSSYEQYF. The CDR3 DNA sequence: TGTGCCAGCAGCTTAGAGGGGAGCTCCTACGAGCAGTACTTC.

This clone was observed a handful of times. Written as DNA, the CDR3 is TGTGCCAGCAGCAATGGACAGGGATGGAATGGAAACACCATATATTTT. Protein: CASSNGQGWNGNTIYF. The chain employs TRBV28 and TRBJ1-3, with 8 bases fitting TRBD1. Germline trimming cut 6 bases from V and 3 bases from J; bases unmatched to any gene: 10. Germline V CDR1 and CDR2: MDHEN, SYDVKM. This CDR3 has 16 amino acids.

This chain connects TRBV6-6 to TRBJ2-7, with TRBD2 identical over 11 bases. The CDR3 extends over 14 amino acids. CDR1 MNHNY and CDR2 SVGAGI come from the germline V gene (reference sequence). V gave up 8 bases and J gave up 0 bases; unmatched junction bases: 3. The CDR3 nucleotides read TGTGCCAGCGCGACTAGCGGGATCTCCTACGAGCAGTACTTC. It encodes CASATSGISYEQYF.

The CDR3 DNA follows: TGTGCCAGCAGCTCTCGACAGACGCATCTTGCCTTCTATGGCTACACCTTC. Amino acid sequence: CASSSRQTHLAFYGYTF. The chain employs TRBV7-9 and TRBJ1-2, with D possibly TRBD1 on 5 matching bases. The CDR3 has 17 amino acids. Trimming removed 4 bases at V and 4 bases at J, with 22 bases between. The germline gives CDR1 SEHNR, CDR2 FQNEAQ (reference sequence).

The chain employs TRBV28 and TRBJ2-7; perhaps TRBD1 as D (5 bases). Germline V gene data show CDR1 as MDHEN and CDR2 as SYDVKM. This CDR3 contains 13 residues. Trimming pared 9 bases from V and 1 base from J, leaving 13 bases between. The CDR3 DNA sequence: TGTGCCAGTCAGGGTTCTAGATCCTACGAGCAGTACTTC. This encodes CASQGSRSYEQYF. Variable domain in full (rest from reference TRBV28 and TRBJ2-7): DVKVTQSSRYLVKRTGEKVFLECVQDMDHENMFWYRQDPGLGLRLIYFSYDVKMKEKGDIPEGYSVSREKKERFSLILESASTNQTSMYLCASQGSRSYEQYFGPGTRLTVT.